This entry lists 11 T cell receptor beta chains sequenced from one sample in a study of T cell repertoires in cytomegalovirus infection. What these receptors recognize is not known. TCRdb reanalysed the reads using MiXCR and keeps one entry per CDR3 protein. The sample lists about 920,000 distinct CDR3 sequences; about 33% were seen once. The material was cultured CD8+ T cells from PBMCs, obtained from culture after CMV antigen stimulation. These receptors were taken from a human donor in good health (CMV status not recorded). Some clones in this sample may be carry-over from other donors' samples.

V is TRBV7-8 and J is TRBJ1-2, with D unresolved. CDR3 size: 13 residues. Per the germline V gene, CDR1 is SGHVS and CDR2 is FQNEAQ. V was pared by 0 bases and J by 8 bases, with 10 bases between. The CDR3 is CASSLAPIRGYTF. The CDR3 DNA reads TGTGCCAGCAGCTTAGCGCCCATAAGGGGCTACACCTTC.

The chain joins TRBV6-1 to TRBJ1-2; no definite D call. The germline CDR1 and CDR2 sequences are MNHNS and SASEGT. V was trimmed by 5 bases and J by 8 bases, leaving 18 bases between them. The CDR3 totals 14 residues. CDR3 region: CASSYAALGMGYTF. The DNA for the CDR3 is TGTGCCAGCAGTTACGCAGCCCTAGGAATGGGCTACACCTTC.

This clonotype was counted a few times. J is TRBJ2-7 and V is TRBV6-6; the D is unclear. The CDR3 is 17 residues long. The germline CDR1 and CDR2 sequences are MNHNY and SVGAGI (reference sequence). V lost 6 bases, J lost 4 bases, and 25 bases lay in between. The CDR3 bases are TGTGCCAGCAGCCAGAATCTATTTTATGGGGTCGATTACGAGCAGTACTTC. Translating gives CASSQNLFYGVDYEQYF.

The chain is built from TRBV20-1 and TRBJ1-5, with TRBD1 as a possible D gene (6 bases). Looked up from germline, CDR1 is DFQATT and CDR2 is SNEGSKA (reference sequence). CDR3 length: 16 residues. The V gene lost 0 bases and the J gene lost 3 bases, with 15 bases spanning the gap. The CDR3 is CSARESQGFYNQPQHF. CDR3 bases: TGCAGTGCTAGAGAATCACAGGGATTTTACAATCAGCCCCAGCATTTT.

J is TRBJ1-5 and V is TRBV27, with 7 positions matching TRBD1. The CDR3 covers 16 residues. V gave up 8 bases and J gave up 0 bases; unmatched junction bases: 10. Germline loops: CDR1 MNHEY, CDR2 SMNVEV (reference sequence). The DNA of the CDR3 is TGTGCCAGCCGACAGGGTGGGGGGTATAGCAATCAGCCCCAGCATTTT. It specifies CASRQGGGYSNQPQHF.

V is TRBV4-1 and J is TRBJ1-1; D is ambiguous. CDR3 length: 15 amino acids. V was cut by 0 bases and J by 0 bases, with 8 bases left in between. Germline values: CDR1 MGHRA, CDR2 YSYEKL. The DNA of the CDR3 is TGCGCCAGCAGCCAAGATGGTGTTTTGAACACTGAAGCTTTCTTT. It translates to CASSQDGVLNTEAFF.

Concerning this clonotype: This could be a read error, since a much larger clone is one nucleotide away. The chain combines TRBV7-2 with TRBJ2-5; 10 nucleotides match TRBD2. This CDR3 has 18 residues. CDR1 and CDR2 from the germline V gene are SGHTA and FQGNSA. CDR3 in amino acids: CACSLGLLQAGGQETQYF. The CDR3 nucleotides read TGTGCCTGCAGCTTAGGCCTACTACAAGCGGGGGGGCAAGAGACCCAGTACTTC.

This chain connects TRBV27 to TRBJ2-7; 7 nucleotides align to TRBD2. The CDR3 runs 14 residues. The J segment lost 5 bases and the V segment lost 3 bases, leaving 7 bases of the junction unmatched. Germline CDR1 reads MNHEY; CDR2 reads SMNVEV (reference sequence). The CDR3 reads CASSLGGIGNEQYV. DNA for the CDR3: TGTGCCAGCAGTTTGGGGGGGATAGGGAACGAGCAGTACGTC.

The chain couples TRBV29-1 to TRBJ2-7; either TRBD1 or TRBD2 may fit D (5 bases each). Per germline, CDR1 SQVTM and CDR2 ANQGSEA. The CDR3 extends over 13 amino acids. The CDR3: CSFQGPSSYEQYV. The CDR3 region has the DNA TGCAGTTTTCAGGGACCCAGCTCCTACGAGCAGTACGTC.

The sample holds a few counts of this clonotype. The rearrangement joins TRBV12-5 to TRBJ2-5; TRBD1 agrees at 11 bases. Germline CDR1 reads LGHNT; CDR2 reads FRNRAP. The CDR3 extends over 18 amino acids. V shed 3 bases, J shed 5 bases, and the junction held 14 bases outside the gene matches. The CDR3 sequence: CASGFSRDRGWREETQYF. DNA for the CDR3: TGTGCTAGTGGTTTCTCTCGGGACAGGGGGTGGCGGGAGGAGACCCAGTACTTC.

This sequence joins TRBV29-1 and TRBJ1-1, with D possibly matching TRBD1 (5 bases). Per germline, CDR1 SQVTM and CDR2 ANQGSEA. The germline V and J ends were trimmed by 7 bases and 8 bases, with 20 bases remaining between them. This CDR3 comprises 13 residues. The CDR3 protein is CSAGLRGGAEAFF. The CDR3 bases are TGCAGCGCTGGACTGCGGGGGGGTGCCGAAGCTTTCTTT.